This TCR beta chain was identified during a study of blood T cell repertoires in COVID-19 (dated by TCRdb to 2020 to 2022). For the wider study: Samples covering the acute and convalescent phases of COVID-19 were provided by collaborators in the United States, Italy and Spain. The prospective study material was composed of cDNA or gDNA derived from T cells, B-cell-depleted T cells, or PBMCs. The dataset comprised deeply sampled blood TCRbeta repertoires from subjects exposed to, actively infected with, or recovered from COVID-19. The repertoires were released in a freely available public database intended as a resource for research on the immune response to SARS-CoV-2. The samples were drawn from two sources: the first 160 participants of the ongoing ImmuneRACE study, and fewer than 1,500 subjects contributed by 6 global collaborators. Sample metadata almost always included a de-identified subject ID, COVID-19 status, age in years and sex. HLA class I and class II types, where available, came from metadata supplied by the sample provider rather than from assay-based typing. On the study overall, not on this receptor specifically: The quantity of clinical and demographic metadata differed by source and by participant and was supplied without curation.

This clone was found a few times. Its target antigen remains unknown. Base qualities are missing; no much larger clone stands one base away. Trimming removed 6 bases from V and 4 bases from J, leaving 10 bases between the germline ends. The CDR3 spans 13 residues, from the cysteine through the phenylalanine. Of the read, only the CDR3 DNA is kept; its 39 bases are in frame from base 1. The germline V gene sets CDR1 to SGHAT and CDR2 to FQNNGV. Whole blood was collected in K2EDTA tubes by collaborating institutions according to the institutions' own protocols. For TCRbeta analysis, collaborator samples were shipped as frozen whole blood, as isolated PBMCs, or as DNA extracted from either sample type. TCRbeta CDR3 regions were amplified from genomic DNA using the immunoSEQ Assay, a bias-controlled multiplex PCR. In the authors' own workflow: The number of nucleated cells in each sample was estimated from the amplification of reference gene primers within the assay. To quantify the absolute abundance of each unique TCRbeta CDR3 rearrangement, sequence reads were collapsed and filtered. For each sample, productive Simpson clonality was calculated as the square root of Simpson's diversity index over productive rearrangements. TCRdb mirrors the immuneACCESS table, restricted to in-frame sequences. Some clones are absent from its copies; in checked studies, under half trace to an unresolved V gene, and the reason for the others is unknown. The V and J calls and clone size were taken over from that table, and D and trimming were inferred from the DNA. In this sample the table shows around 250,000 clones, more than 75% of which occur a single time. Of the sample, about 7.1% falls within the top ten clones.

Recombination connected TRBV11-2 to TRBJ1-3; perhaps TRBD1 is the D gene, with 5 bases matching. The receptor was isolated from a woman in her 70s with active or convalescent COVID-19. Sequences were obtained from peripheral blood. The sequence in DNA is TGTGCCAGCAGACTGGGGCCGGGAAACACCATATATTTT. This translates into CASRLGPGNTIYF. The variable domain in full, with residues beyond the CDR3 obtained from the reference TRBV11-2 and TRBJ1-3 genes, is EAGVAQSPRYKIIEKRQSVAFWCNPISGHATLYWYQQILGQGPKLLIQFQNNGVVDDSQLPKDRFSAERLKGVDSTLKIQPAKLEDSAVYLCASRLGPGNTIYFGEGSWLTVV.